This T cell receptor beta chain was identified during a study of T cells after yellow fever vaccination. Study-wide context: Low-cell-number fractions underwent preparation using SMART-Seq v4 Ultra Low Input. Findings of the study overall: On re-exposure, the response was weaker but peaked faster, at day 5 versus 15. Once the booster was given, most primary-vaccination clones reappeared, at just over 95% for CD4 and roughly 86% for CD8.

Trimming removed 4 bases at V and 0 bases at J, with 7 bases between. The germline CDR1 and CDR2 sequences are SQVTM and ANQGSEA. This CDR3 comprises 13 residues. It was through 5'RACE template switching that TCR cDNA was made, with a universal primer site and UMIs added. Via MiXCR, TCRdb re-called the 5' RACE reads, giving one row per CDR3 protein. This sample has 96,000 or so distinct CDR3 sequences, with approximately 9% found just once. The source is a man between 18 and 35 years old who received the YFV17D yellow fever vaccine. The sample in question was CD8+ T cells not binding an NS4B(214-222) dextramer, sorted from PBMCs, obtained roughly 15 days after the first yellow fever vaccination. The J gene is TRBJ1-3, the V gene TRBV29-1; D unresolved. The CDR3 region has the DNA TGCAGCGTTGTACTCGCCTCTGGAAACACCATATATTTT. Protein sequence: CSVVLASGNTIYF.